Each of the 8 T cell receptor beta chains below was sequenced from the same sample in a study of T-cell reconstitution after alpha-beta-depleted transplantation in children. Which antigens these TCRs recognize remains unknown. Findings and caveats of the study: Once a year had passed after transplant, T-cell counts and diversity came mostly from newly produced T cells.

The TCRbeta library incorporated unique molecular identifiers. TCRdb passed the PCR reads through MiXCR, listing each CDR3 protein once. The profile shows about 300,000 distinct CDR3 sequences, 7.5% to 9% of them singletons. Sample: peripheral blood, taken 360 days after TCRalphabeta/CD19-depleted stem cell transplant. All receptors derive from a female patient under 10 years old who had a stem cell transplant for Fanconi anemia, so the T cells may come from the graft donor.

The chain combines TRBV28 with TRBJ1-3, with 9 bases fitting TRBD1. The CDR3 has 15 amino acids. Germline CDR1 MDHEN, CDR2 SYDVKM. V trimming: 8 bases; J trimming: 0 bases; junction bases outside the gene matches: 5. The CDR3 sequence is CASGTGSNSGNTIYF. The CDR3 DNA is TGTGCCAGCGGGACAGGGAGCAACTCTGGAAACACCATATATTTT.

This clonotype occurred many times. The V call is TRBV7-2, the J call TRBJ2-2; D is unresolved. Germline V gene lookup returns CDR1 SGHTA and CDR2 FQGNSA. Trimming pared 1 base from V and 0 bases from J, leaving 3 bases between. This CDR3 has 14 amino acids. The CDR3 region is CASSLGSNTGELFF. The CDR3 nucleotides are TGTGCCAGCAGCTTAGGGTCGAACACCGGGGAGCTGTTTTTT.

The chain links TRBV28 to TRBJ2-7; 9 positions match TRBD1. The CDR3 length is 14 residues. Trimming cost V 6 bases and J 2 bases; bases outside gene matches: 5. CDR1 and CDR2 from the germline V gene are MDHEN and SYDVKM. CDR3 sequence: CASSLRQGAYEQYF. In nucleotides, the CDR3 is TGTGCCAGCAGCCTTCGACAGGGGGCCTACGAGCAGTACTTC.

This clonotype came up many times. The chain has TRBV4-2 and TRBJ2-3, with TRBD1 matching over 10 bases. The germline CDR1 and CDR2 sequences are LGHNA and YNFKEQ. There are 17 residues in the CDR3. Trimming removed 0 bases from V and 3 bases from J; junction bases left unmatched: 6. CDR3 sequence reads: CASSQEGGQGETDTQYF. CDR3 DNA sequence: TGTGCCAGCAGCCAAGAAGGAGGACAGGGGGAAACAGATACGCAGTATTTT.

This clonotype was observed many times. This sequence joins TRBV29-1 and TRBJ1-1, with a weak D call TRBD1 (5 bases). The CDR3 has 12 residues. The V end lost 8 bases, the J end lost 6 bases, and 16 bases lay between the germline ends. Germline loops: CDR1 SQVTM, CDR2 ANQGSEA. The CDR3 loop is CSLRAPGAEAFF. The CDR3 region has the DNA TGCAGCCTGAGGGCCCCGGGGGCTGAAGCTTTCTTT.

This clonotype appeared a single time. The chain combines TRBV11-1 with TRBJ1-1; D remains ambiguous. There are 15 residues in the CDR3. Germline CDR1 is SGHAT and CDR2 is FQDESV (reference sequence). Trimming cost V 5 bases and J 2 bases, with 15 bases left between them. CDR3 loop: CASSPTRRVNTEAFF. The CDR3 nucleotides are TGTGCCAGCAGCCCCACCCGGAGGGTTAACACTGAAGCTTTCTTT. Drawing the rest from reference TRBV11-1 and TRBJ1-1, the complete variable domain is EAEVAQSPRYKITEKSQAVAFWCDPISGHATLYWYRQILGQGPELLVQFQDESVVDDSQLPKDRFSAERLKGVDSTLKIQPAELGDSAMYLCASSPTRRVNTEAFFGQGTRLTVV.

This clonotype was picked up many times. The genes are TRBV4-2 and TRBJ2-5; weak D call: TRBD2 (7 bases). Trimming removed 4 bases from V and 1 base from J, with 13 bases in between. CDR3 length: 15 amino acids. CDR1 is LGHNA, CDR2 YNFKEQ, per germline. CDR3 in amino acids: CASSPVRGAQETQYF. CDR3 DNA sequence: TGTGCCAGCAGCCCAGTCCGGGGGGCCCAAGAGACCCAGTACTTC.

This chain links TRBV20-1 with TRBJ2-2, with D perhaps TRBD2 (6 bases). Trimming removed 6 bases at V and 4 bases at J, with 15 bases between. CDR3 length: 14 residues. Germline-derived CDR1 and CDR2 are DFQATT and SNEGSKA (reference sequence). The CDR3 loop reads CSARGGRGTGELFF. The CDR3 DNA is TGCAGTGCGCGGGGCGGTCGGGGCACCGGGGAGCTGTTTTTT.